This TCR beta chain was documented in a study of cytomegalovirus exposure and HLA in healthy donors. General study findings and limits: Sequencing probably produced one cluster of sequence variants that were highly shared. When presence/absence was analysed, sequencing depth was taken to be roughly uniform across donors. Among TCR beta chains of equal frequency, HLA-associated ones were more clonally expanded in a later analysis.

Of note for this clone: The antigen is not known.

Trimming removed 2 bases at V and 4 bases at J, with 14 bases between. This CDR3 is built from 15 residues. Germline V lookup: CDR1 MNHEY, CDR2 SVGAGI. It was with 60 Vbeta and 13 Jbeta primers that the PCR ran. Sequenced by immunoSEQ multiplex PCR; TCRdb stores in-frame clones only, minus some. The data hold about 140,000 clones, with around 80% observed a single time. Sequenced input: PBMCs. The rearrangement joins TRBV6-5 to TRBJ1-2, with D hard to call. This sequence was found in a man aged 35-49 years in good health and CMV-seronegative. The CDR3 region is CASSYGSALGYGYTF. CDR3 nucleotides: TGTGCCAGCAGTTACGGGTCAGCACTAGGCTATGGCTACACCTTC.